Following are 24 T cell receptor beta chains from one sample sequenced in a study of cytomegalovirus exposure and HLA in healthy donors. Primers included in the PCR were 60 Vbeta and 13 Jbeta primers. Clones were read by immunoSEQ multiplex PCR, and TCRdb kept only the in-frame ones, dropping some. Of around 130,000 clones listed, about three fifths were seen once; the top ten hold approximately 8%. Sequenced sample: PBMCs. The receptors derive from a woman aged 35 to 49 in good health and CMV-seropositive.

This sequence joins TRBV6-5 and TRBJ2-7; 8 bases agree with TRBD2. This CDR3 is built from 16 residues. V lost 0 bases and J lost 3; bases outside the gene matches: 7. CDR1 and CDR2 (germline): MNHEY, SVGAGI. CDR3 nucleotide sequence: TGTGCCAGCAGTTACTCTCTTGGACTAGCAGTCTACGAGCAGTACTTC. It specifies CASSYSLGLAVYEQYF.

This clone appeared a few times. At one end the junction does not follow the germline gene, possibly because of a read error. The chain combines TRBV10-3 with TRBJ2-7, with unresolved D. The CDR3 has 14 residues. From germline, CDR1 is ENHRY and CDR2 SYGVKD. CDR3 sequence: CAISERSDSSEQYF. The CDR3, as DNA: TGTGCCATCAGTGAGCGGAGCGACTCCTCCGAGCAGTACTTC.

This clone turned up a few times. The chain joins TRBV2 to TRBJ1-5; D is unclear. From germline, CDR1 is SNHLY and CDR2 FYNNEI. This CDR3 spans 12 amino acids. The ends were cut back, 0 bases at V and 9 bases at J, with 6 bases in the middle. The CDR3 is CASSEASSPQHF. DNA for the CDR3: TGTGCCAGCAGTGAAGCCTCGTCGCCCCAGCATTTT.

The chain is built from TRBV11-2 and TRBJ2-2, with 10 nucleotides matching TRBD2. V trimming: 3 bases; J trimming: 3 bases; junction bases outside the gene matches: 10. CDR3 size: 18 residues. Germline CDR1 is SGHAT and CDR2 is FQNNGV. The CDR3 spells CASSFRPQAGGYTGELFF. The CDR3 nucleotides read TGTGCCAGCAGCTTCAGACCTCAAGCGGGGGGGTACACCGGGGAGCTGTTTTTT.

This clone was detected a few times. The chain recombines TRBV30 with TRBJ2-6; D is undetermined. This CDR3 spans 15 amino acids. Germline loops: CDR1 GTSNPN, CDR2 SVGIG (reference sequence). V lost 0 bases and J lost 4, with 10 bases in between. In DNA form, the CDR3 reads TGTGCCTGGAGTGTACACAGTCTGGGGGCCAACGTCCTGACTTTC. This sequence encodes CAWSVHSLGANVLTF.

In this sample, this clone turned up a few times. V usage is TRBV6-1 and J usage is TRBJ1-2; 10 positions match TRBD1. Germline lookup yields CDR1 MNHNS and CDR2 SASEGT. V was clipped by 6 bases and J by 6 bases; unmatched bases: 4. The CDR3 extends over 13 amino acids. The CDR3 here is CASRAGTGDGYTF. CDR3 DNA sequence: TGTGCCAGCAGAGCCGGGACAGGGGATGGCTACACCTTC.

This clone turned up a few times. This chain connects TRBV5-1 to TRBJ2-5, with D possibly matching TRBD1 (6 bases). The germline V gene encodes CDR1 SGHRS and CDR2 YFSETQ. This CDR3 is 14 amino acids long. V lost 0 bases, J lost 5 bases, and 11 bases lay in between. CDR3 in DNA: TGCGCCAGCAGCTTGGAGGGCAGGGGTGAGACCCAGTACTTC. Its protein product is CASSLEGRGETQYF.

This chain links TRBV19 with TRBJ2-1, with 9 bases lining up with TRBD1. Trimming cost V 6 bases and J 3 bases; bases outside gene matches: 18. Germline lookup yields CDR1 LNHDA and CDR2 SQIVND (reference sequence). This CDR3 is built from 19 residues. CDR3 sequence (DNA): TGTGCCAGTAGAGGGACAGGGTCCTTTACAGGACCCTTCTACAATGAGCAGTTCTTC. Amino acids: CASRGTGSFTGPFYNEQFF.

This CDR3 reads CSAGQGGGTGELFF. The CDR3, as DNA: TGCAGCGCCGGACAGGGCGGTGGCACCGGGGAGCTGTTTTTT. The V and J genes are TRBV29-1 and TRBJ2-2, with 8 bases fitting TRBD1. The J segment lost 4 bases and the V segment lost 7 bases, leaving 8 bases of the junction unmatched. This CDR3 is 14 amino acids long. Germline CDR1 SQVTM, CDR2 ANQGSEA.

This chain links TRBV19 with TRBJ2-5, with D possibly being TRBD2 (6 bases). The V gene lost 2 bases and the J gene lost 2 bases, with 9 bases spanning the gap. Germline V gene sequence: CDR1 LNHDA, CDR2 SQIVND (reference sequence). CDR3 size: 14 residues. CDR3 nucleotide sequence: TGTGCCAGTAGTATAATCGGAGGGCAAGAGACCCAGTACTTC. Its protein product is CASSIIGGQETQYF.

This clone turned up a few times. The chain combines TRBV6-5 with TRBJ2-2; a weak D match, TRBD2 (6 bases). CDR1 is MNHEY, CDR2 SVGAGI, per germline. The CDR3 spans 15 residues. Trimming cost V 4 bases and J 1 base, with 10 bases left between them. The CDR3 region has the DNA TGTGCCAGCAGTTCCGGGACTCGGAACACCGGGGAGCTGTTTTTT. Translating it yields CASSSGTRNTGELFF.

V usage is TRBV7-8 and J usage is TRBJ1-2; 11 nucleotides match TRBD1. J lost 7 bases, V lost 5 bases, and 18 bases had no gene match. The CDR3 is 18 residues long. Germline V lookup: CDR1 SGHVS, CDR2 FQNEAQ. CDR3 sequence: CASSLRTTPGTGGFGYTF. As DNA, the CDR3 is TGTGCCAGCAGCCTACGCACGACCCCCGGGACAGGGGGTTTTGGCTACACCTTC.

The chain joins TRBV5-8 to TRBJ1-5; TRBD1 agrees at 7 bases. The trim removed 4 bases at V and 4 bases at J, leaving 11 bases unmatched. The CDR3 covers 16 residues. Per germline, CDR1 SGHTS and CDR2 YDEGEE. DNA of the CDR3: TGTGCCAGCAGCCCCGGCGGCAGGGGGTGGAATCAGCCCCAGCATTTT. It yields the protein CASSPGGRGWNQPQHF.

There are a few counts of this clone. The V and J genes are TRBV19 and TRBJ2-7; 9 bases fit TRBD1. The CDR3 loop spans 15 amino acids. V shed 4 bases and J 5 bases; nucleotides not matched to a gene: 9. From germline, CDR1 is LNHDA and CDR2 SQIVND (reference sequence). DNA of the CDR3: TGTGCCAGTAGTAAATCCGGACAGGGGTTCGACGAGCAGTACTTC. As protein: CASSKSGQGFDEQYF.

The genes are TRBV2 and TRBJ1-2; 7 positions agree with TRBD1. Germline V CDR1 and CDR2: SNHLY, FYNNEI. The V and J ends lost 8 bases and 1 base, in that order; junction bases with no gene match: 1. The CDR3 covers 12 residues. CDR3: CASGDSNYGYTF. The CDR3 DNA reads TGTGCCAGCGGGGACAGTAACTATGGCTACACCTTC.

The chain joins TRBV7-8 to TRBJ2-7; 8 bases align to TRBD2. Germline-derived CDR1 and CDR2 are SGHVS and FQNEAQ. With 3 bases clipped from V and 6 bases from J, the junction kept 10 bases outside the gene matches. CDR3 length: 15 amino acids. The CDR3 DNA is TGTGCCAGCAGCTTTCTTCCGGGACTAGGAGGCGAGCAGTACTTC. Translated: CASSFLPGLGGEQYF.

V usage is TRBV28 and J usage is TRBJ1-1; a possible D gene is TRBD1 (6 bases). The germline V gene encodes CDR1 MDHEN and CDR2 SYDVKM. V lost 5 bases, J lost 6 bases, and 13 bases lay in between. The CDR3 runs to 13 residues. The CDR3 spells CASSPWGHAEAFF. In DNA, the CDR3 is TGTGCCAGCAGTCCCTGGGGGCATGCTGAAGCTTTCTTT.

The chain links TRBV6-5 to TRBJ1-5; 10 nucleotides match TRBD1. The CDR3 length is 15 residues. With 6 bases clipped from V and 9 bases from J, the junction kept 11 bases outside the gene matches. Germline V gene sequence: CDR1 MNHEY, CDR2 SVGAGI. The CDR3 here is CASSSDRGPGRPQHF. In DNA form, the CDR3 reads TGTGCCAGCAGCTCAGACAGGGGGCCAGGTCGGCCCCAGCATTTT.

The gene calls are TRBV12-5 and TRBJ2-4; D is unclear. Germline V lookup: CDR1 LGHNT, CDR2 FRNRAP. Trimming cost V 0 bases and J 5 bases, with 8 bases left between them. The CDR3 runs to 14 residues. CDR3 sequence: CASGLVNSQNIQYF. The CDR3, as DNA: TGTGCTAGTGGTTTGGTAAACAGCCAAAACATTCAGTACTTC.

The chain links TRBV4-1 to TRBJ2-5, with 9 bases matching TRBD2. Trimming at V came to 1 base and at J to 5 bases, leaving 8 bases not matched to a gene. CDR3 length: 16 amino acids. Germline V gene data show CDR1 as MGHRA and CDR2 as YSYEKL. As DNA, the CDR3 is TGCGCCAGCAGCCAAGCGAGCGGGAGGTTCTTGGAGACCCAGTACTTC. Encoded protein: CASSQASGRFLETQYF.

The sample holds one count of this clone. The rearrangement links TRBV6-5 to TRBJ2-5; 9 nucleotides match TRBD1. The J call is in doubt because the DNA end fits TRBJ2-7 better. Germline V gives CDR1 MNHEY, CDR2 SVGAGI. CDR3 length: 15 amino acids. The CDR3 DNA sequence: TGTGCCAGCAGGAACCTGGCGGGACAGGGCCACGAGCAGTACTTC. It yields the protein CASRNLAGQGHEQYF.

The chain carries TRBV9 and TRBJ2-7, with 12 nucleotides matching TRBD1. V lost 3 bases, J lost 6 bases, and 10 bases stayed unmatched. The CDR3 contains 16 residues. The germline V gene encodes CDR1 SGDLS and CDR2 YYNGEE. CDR3 sequence: CASSAGGGQGAGEQYF. DNA for the CDR3: TGTGCCAGCAGCGCCGGGGGGGGACAGGGGGCTGGCGAGCAGTACTTC.

This chain connects TRBV19 to TRBJ2-1, with TRBD2 as a possible D gene (5 bases). The V and J ends lost 1 base and 6 bases respectively, with 10 bases between them. This CDR3 is built from 14 residues. Germline V gene sequence: CDR1 LNHDA, CDR2 SQIVND (reference sequence). CDR3 nucleotides: TGTGCCAGTAGTATAGTGAAGGACTCCAATGAGCAGTTCTTC. This encodes CASSIVKDSNEQFF.

The chain links TRBV20-1 to TRBJ1-5, with D hard to call. Germline values: CDR1 DFQATT, CDR2 SNEGSKA (reference sequence). V was cut by 6 bases and J by 6 bases, with 9 bases left in between. The CDR3 sequence is 11 residues long. As DNA, the CDR3 is TGCAGTGCCCGGGTGGGTCAGCCCCAGCATTTT. This encodes CSARVGQPQHF.